This TCR beta chain came from a study of shared clonotypes between healthy human individuals. Study observations and caveats: Compared with memory subsets, naive subsets generally had larger estimated richness. With a handful of donors compared, approximately 5.5% of naive CD4 clonotypes were shared.

Naive CD8 isolation took CD45RO-negative cells positively selected for CCR7 and excluded terminally differentiated effector memory CD45RA+ cells. The CDR3 spans 15 residues. The V end was cut by 3 bases, the J end by 9 bases, with 16 bases between. Germline V gene sequence: CDR1 SGDLS, CDR2 YYNGEE. The assay used deep level. Using immunoSEQ multiplex PCR, the repertoire was profiled, and TCRdb retains in-frame clones only, with some absent. This table holds about 2 million clones, just under 95% found once. For this clone: Its antigen is unknown.

The chain uses TRBV9 and TRBJ1-6; D unresolved. The origin of this receptor is a man aged 18 to 29 in good health. Input material: naive CD8+ T cells sorted from blood. CDR3: CASSASLDLSSPLHF. DNA of the CDR3: TGTGCCAGCAGCGCCTCTCTGGACTTAAGTTCACCCCTCCACTTT.